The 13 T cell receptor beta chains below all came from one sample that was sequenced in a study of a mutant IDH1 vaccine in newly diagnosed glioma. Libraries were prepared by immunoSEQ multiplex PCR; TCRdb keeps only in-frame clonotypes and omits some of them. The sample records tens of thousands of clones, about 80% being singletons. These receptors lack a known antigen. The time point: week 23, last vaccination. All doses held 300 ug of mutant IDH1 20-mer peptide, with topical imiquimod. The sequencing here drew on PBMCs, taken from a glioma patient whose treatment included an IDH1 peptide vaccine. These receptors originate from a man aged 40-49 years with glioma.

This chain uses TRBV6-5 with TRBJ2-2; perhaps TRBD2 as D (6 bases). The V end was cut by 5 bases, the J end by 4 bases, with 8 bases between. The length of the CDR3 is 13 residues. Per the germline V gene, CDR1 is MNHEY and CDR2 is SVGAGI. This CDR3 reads CASSRGSTGELFF. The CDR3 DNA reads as TGTGCCAGCAGTCGGGGGTCCACCGGGGAGCTGTTTTTT.

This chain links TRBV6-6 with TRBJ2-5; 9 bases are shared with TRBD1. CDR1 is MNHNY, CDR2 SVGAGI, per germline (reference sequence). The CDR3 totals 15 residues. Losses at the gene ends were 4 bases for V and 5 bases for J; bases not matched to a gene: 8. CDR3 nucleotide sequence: TGTGCCAGCAGTTCTACGGGGACAGGGATGGAGACCCAGTACTTC. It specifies CASSSTGTGMETQYF.

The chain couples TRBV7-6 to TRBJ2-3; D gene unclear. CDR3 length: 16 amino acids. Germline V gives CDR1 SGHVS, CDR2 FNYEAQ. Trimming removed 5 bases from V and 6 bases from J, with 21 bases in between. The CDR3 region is CASSPVRAGFGDTQYF. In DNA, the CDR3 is TGTGCCAGCAGCCCGGTCCGGGCAGGCTTCGGGGATACGCAGTATTTT.

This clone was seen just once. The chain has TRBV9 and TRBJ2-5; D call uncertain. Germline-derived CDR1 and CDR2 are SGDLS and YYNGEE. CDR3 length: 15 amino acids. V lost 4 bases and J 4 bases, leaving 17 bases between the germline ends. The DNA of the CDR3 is TGTGCCAGCAGCACCGCAGGAAGCCCAGGAGAGACCCAGTACTTC. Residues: CASSTAGSPGETQYF.

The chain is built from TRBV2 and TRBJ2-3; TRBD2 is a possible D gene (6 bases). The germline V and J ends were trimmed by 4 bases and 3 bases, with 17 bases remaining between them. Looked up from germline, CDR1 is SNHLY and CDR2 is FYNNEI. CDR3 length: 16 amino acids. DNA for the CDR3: TGTGCCAGCAGTGGCACCGGGACTCGGGAAACAGATACGCAGTATTTT. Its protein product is CASSGTGTRETDTQYF.

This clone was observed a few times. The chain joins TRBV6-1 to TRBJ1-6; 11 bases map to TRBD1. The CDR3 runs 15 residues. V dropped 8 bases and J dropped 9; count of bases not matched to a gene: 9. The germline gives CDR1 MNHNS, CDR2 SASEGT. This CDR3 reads CASLEDRGLFSPLHF. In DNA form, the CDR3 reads TGTGCCAGCCTGGAGGACAGGGGGCTCTTTTCACCCCTCCACTTT.

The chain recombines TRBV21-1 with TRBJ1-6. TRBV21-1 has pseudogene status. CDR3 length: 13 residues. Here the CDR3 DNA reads TGTGCCAGCAGCCCGGGGGGCCGTATCCCCCTCCACTTT. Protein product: CASSPGGRIPLHF.

The CDR3 DNA reads TGTGCCAGCAGCCTCACCACTCTCAATCAGCCCCAGCATTTT. Translated, it gives CASSLTTLNQPQHF. This chain joins TRBV7-8 and TRBJ1-5, with D uncertain. This CDR3 region has 14 residues. Looked up from germline, CDR1 is SGHVS and CDR2 is FQNEAQ. V was clipped by 5 bases and J by 3 bases, with 11 bases between them.

The CDR3 DNA sequence: TGTGCCAGCAGCTTACCTATGACGGGGGGCTACACCTTC. It codes for CASSLPMTGGYTF. V gene TRBV11-2 combines with J gene TRBJ1-2; the D is unclear. Trimming cost V 2 bases and J 8 bases, with 12 bases left between them. The CDR3 has 13 residues. Germline V gene data show CDR1 as SGHAT and CDR2 as FQNNGV. The entire variable domain, with the rest obtained from reference TRBV11-2 and TRBJ1-2, is as follows: EAGVAQSPRYKIIEKRQSVAFWCNPISGHATLYWYQQILGQGPKLLIQFQNNGVVDDSQLPKDRFSAERLKGVDSTLKIQPAKLEDSAVYLCASSLPMTGGYTFGSGTRLTVV.

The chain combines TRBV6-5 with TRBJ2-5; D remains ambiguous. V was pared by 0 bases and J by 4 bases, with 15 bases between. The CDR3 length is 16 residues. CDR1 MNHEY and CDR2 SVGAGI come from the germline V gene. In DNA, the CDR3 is TGTGCCAGCAGTTACTCAAGGGCAGGCCTTGGAGAGACCCAGTACTTC. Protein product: CASSYSRAGLGETQYF.

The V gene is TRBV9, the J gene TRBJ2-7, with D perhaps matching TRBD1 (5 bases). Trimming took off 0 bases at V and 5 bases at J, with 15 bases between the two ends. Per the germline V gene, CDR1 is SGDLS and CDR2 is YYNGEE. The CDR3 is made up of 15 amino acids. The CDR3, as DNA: TGTGCCAGCAGCGTAGGGTGGGGCCAGTTCGACGAGCAGTACTTC. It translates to CASSVGWGQFDEQYF.

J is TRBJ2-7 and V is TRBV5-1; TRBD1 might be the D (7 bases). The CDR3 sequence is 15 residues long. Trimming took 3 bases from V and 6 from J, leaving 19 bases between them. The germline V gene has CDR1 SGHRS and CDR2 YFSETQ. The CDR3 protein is CASSWGDSGGGEQYF. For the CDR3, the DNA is TGCGCCAGCAGCTGGGGGGACAGTGGGGGCGGCGAGCAGTACTTC.

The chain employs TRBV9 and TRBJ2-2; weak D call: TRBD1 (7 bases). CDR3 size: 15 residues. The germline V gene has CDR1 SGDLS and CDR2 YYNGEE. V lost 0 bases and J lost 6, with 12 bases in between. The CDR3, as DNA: TGTGCCAGCAGCGTAGTTCAGGGGGGCGCCGGGGAGCTGTTTTTT. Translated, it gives CASSVVQGGAGELFF.